This record covers a single T cell receptor beta chain. The data originate from a study of OX40 agonist ivuxolimab in advanced cancers. Study-level background: Three patients, one with hepatocellular carcinoma and two with cutaneous melanoma, achieved partial responses.

The data were produced by immunoSEQ multiplex PCR, yet TCRdb's version contains in-frame clones alone and is incomplete. The sample lists 7,000 to 9,500 clones; roughly 90% were seen once. The CDR3 sequence is 15 residues long. Germline V lookup: CDR1 MNHNS, CDR2 SASEGT. Trimming removed 8 bases from V and 7 bases from J, with 24 bases in between. This sample comprised CD4+ or CD8+ T cells sorted from blood, obtained in a trial of the OX40 agonist ivuxolimab. The TCR sequence derives from an adult with an advanced solid tumor such as melanoma, head and neck, liver or kidney cancer. The chain is built from TRBV6-1 and TRBJ2-7; D might be TRBD1 or TRBD2, each matching 5 bases. The DNA for the CDR3 is TGTGCCAGCCGCACGATCAGAGGGACCGAAGTAGAGCAGTACTTC. Residues: CASRTIRGTEVEQYF.